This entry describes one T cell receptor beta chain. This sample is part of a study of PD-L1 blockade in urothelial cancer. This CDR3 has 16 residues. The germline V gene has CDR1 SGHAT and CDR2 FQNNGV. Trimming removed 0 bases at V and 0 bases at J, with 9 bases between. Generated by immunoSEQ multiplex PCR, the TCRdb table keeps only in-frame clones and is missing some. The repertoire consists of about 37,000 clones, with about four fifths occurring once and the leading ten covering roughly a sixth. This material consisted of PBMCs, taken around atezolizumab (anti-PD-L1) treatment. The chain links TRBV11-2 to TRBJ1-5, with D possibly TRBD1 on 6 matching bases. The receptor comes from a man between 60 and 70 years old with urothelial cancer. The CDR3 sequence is CASSLDSGDSNQPQHF. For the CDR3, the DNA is TGTGCCAGCAGCTTAGACTCAGGGGATAGCAATCAGCCCCAGCATTTT.